The sequence of this T cell receptor beta chain was determined in a study of cytomegalovirus exposure and HLA in healthy donors. Trimming cost V 0 bases and J 2 bases; bases outside gene matches: 4. This CDR3 comprises 17 residues. In germline, CDR1 is SGHRS, CDR2 YFSETQ. This PCR relied on a set of 60 Vbeta primers and 13 Jbeta primers. Some clones are missing from TCRdb's copy, which holds only in-frame ones; the method was immunoSEQ multiplex PCR. The profile covers under 110,000 clones, with about 80% appearing a single time and 4.1% taken by the ten largest. Nominally healthy donors provided the samples, though records likely missed some immune exposures.

The genes are TRBV5-1 and TRBJ1-3; 11 nucleotides match TRBD1. The sequence was collected from a man aged 35-49 years in good health and CMV-seronegative. Sequenced: PBMCs. CDR3 nucleotides: TGCGCCAGCAGCTTGGTGGACAGGGGGCGAGCTGGAAACACCATATATTTT. It is translated as CASSLVDRGRAGNTIYF.